Below are 6 T cell receptor gamma chains sequenced from a single sample in a study of intestinal T cells in coeliac disease. For each case, the template was genomic DNA from ten roughly 4.8-µm formalin-fixed paraffin-embedded scrolls. LymphoTrack primers amplified TRG sequences from approximately 180 ng of biopsy DNA. TCRdb re-called the multiplex PCR reads via CATT. The sample shows just under 600 gamma-chain clones, 51% of them seen only once. Sequences were obtained from a duodenal biopsy. All receptors come from a human donor with celiac disease.

This clone was detected only a few times. The chain employs TRGV2 and TRGJ1 or TRGJ2. V gave up 3 bases and J gave up 8 bases; unmatched junction bases: 13. The germline V gene encodes CDR1 EGSNGY and CDR2 YDSYNSKV. The CDR3 is made up of 14 amino acids. The CDR3 is CATWDRLIINKKLF. The CDR3 DNA follows: TGTGCCACCTGGGACCGATTAATCATTAATAAGAAACTCTTT.

The V gene is TRGV10, the J gene TRGJP1. TRGV10 is an ORF for which the function is uncertain. The J segment lost 3 bases and the V segment lost 8 bases, leaving 7 bases of the junction unmatched. This CDR3 has 14 residues. This chain's CDR3 is CAAWDYPTGWFKIF. The CDR3 nucleotides are TGTGCTGCGTGGGATTATCCCACTGGTTGGTTCAAGATATTT.

This CDR3 is CALWEVPTPKKLF. CDR3 in DNA: TGTGCCTTGTGGGAGGTGCCTACCCCTAAGAAACTCTTT. The chain is built from TRGV9 and TRGJ1 or TRGJ2. The germline V gene encodes CDR1 GITISATS and CDR2 ISYDGTV (reference sequence). With 0 bases clipped from V and 9 bases from J, the junction kept 8 bases outside the gene matches. CDR3 size: 13 residues.

The chain joins TRGV10 to TRGJ1 or TRGJ2. TRGV10 is treated as an ORF (open reading frame) with a function not yet certain. This CDR3 has 15 amino acids. Losses at the gene ends were 8 bases for V and 7 bases for J; bases not matched to a gene: 18. The CDR3 spells CAAWDYKRSGYKKLF. As DNA, the CDR3 is TGTGCTGCGTGGGATTATAAGAGGTCGGGCTATAAGAAACTCTTT.

This clone was detected only a few times. Within the sample, other DNA sequences also encode this same CDR3. This chain uses TRGV8 with TRGJP2. This CDR3 comprises 11 residues. CDR1 is VENAVY and CDR2 is YDSYNSRV in the germline V gene. V was pared by 12 bases and J by 5 bases, with 6 bases of the junction left unmatched. The CDR3, as DNA: TGTGCCCCCAGCAGTGATTGGATCAAGACGTTT. It encodes CAPSSDWIKTF.

Points on this clone: The translation of this DNA and the TCRdb protein of a much larger clone differ at residue 13, probably owing to a read error; the protein shown here is translated from the DNA. The CDR3 loop reads CAAWDFVEVTGWLKIF. The CDR3 DNA reads as TGTGCTGCGTGGGATTTCGTGGAAGTCACTGGTTGGCTCAAGATATTT. The rearrangement uses TRGV10 and TRGJP1. TRGV10 qualifies as an ORF whose function is uncertain. This CDR3 spans 16 amino acids.